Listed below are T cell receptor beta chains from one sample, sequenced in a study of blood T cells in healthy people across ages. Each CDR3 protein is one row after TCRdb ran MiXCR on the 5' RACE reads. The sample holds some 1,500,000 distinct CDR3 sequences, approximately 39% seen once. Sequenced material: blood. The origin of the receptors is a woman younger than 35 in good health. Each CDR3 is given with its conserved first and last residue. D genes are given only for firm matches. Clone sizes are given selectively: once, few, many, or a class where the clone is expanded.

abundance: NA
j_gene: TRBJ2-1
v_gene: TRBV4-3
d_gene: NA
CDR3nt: TGCGCCAGCAGCCAAGATTGGGACACATACAATGAGCAGTTCTTC
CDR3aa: CASSQDWDTYNEQFF

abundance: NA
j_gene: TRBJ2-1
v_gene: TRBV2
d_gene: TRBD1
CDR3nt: TGTGCCGGGAAAGGGGGCGCATCCTACAATGAGCAGTTCTTC
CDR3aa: CAGKGGASYNEQFF

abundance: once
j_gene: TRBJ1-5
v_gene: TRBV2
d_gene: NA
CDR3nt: TGTGCCACCTCGGAGCCCAATCAGCCCCAGCATTTT
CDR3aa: CATSEPNQPQHF

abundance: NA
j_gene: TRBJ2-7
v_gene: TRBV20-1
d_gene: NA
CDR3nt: TGCAGTGCCGTGACAGTAACTGAAGGTGAGGCAGAGCAGTACTTC
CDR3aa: CSAVTVTEGEAEQYF

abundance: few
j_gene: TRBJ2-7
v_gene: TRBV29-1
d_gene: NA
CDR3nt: TGCAGCGTTGCGGCAGGGCTCTCCTACGAGCAGTACTTC
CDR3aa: CSVAAGLSYEQYF

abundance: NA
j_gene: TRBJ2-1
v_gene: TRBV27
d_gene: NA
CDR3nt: TGTGCCAGCAGTTTATCGGCCAGGGCTTTCTACAATGAGCAGTTCTTC
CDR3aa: CASSLSARAFYNEQFF

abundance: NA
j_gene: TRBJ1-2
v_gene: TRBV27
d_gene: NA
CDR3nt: TGTGCCAGCAGTCCATTTGATCGGTATGGCTACACCTTC
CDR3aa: CASSPFDRYGYTF

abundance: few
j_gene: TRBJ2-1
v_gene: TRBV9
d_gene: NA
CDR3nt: TGTGCCAGCAGCGTCGGGTATTCCCTCTACAATGAGCAGTTCTTC
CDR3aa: CASSVGYSLYNEQFF

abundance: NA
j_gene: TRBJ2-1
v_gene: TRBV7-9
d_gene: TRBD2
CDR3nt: TGTGCCAGCAGCCCGGCGGCTAGCGGCTACAATGAGCAGTTCTTC
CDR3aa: CASSPAASGYNEQFF

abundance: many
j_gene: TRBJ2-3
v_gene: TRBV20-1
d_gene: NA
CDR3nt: TGCAGTGCCACCCCGGTCGCAGATACGCAGTATTTT
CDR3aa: CSATPVADTQYF

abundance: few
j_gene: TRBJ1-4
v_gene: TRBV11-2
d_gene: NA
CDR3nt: TGTGCCAGCAGCTTACTGTTGGGTGAAAAACTGTTTTTT
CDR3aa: CASSLLLGEKLFF

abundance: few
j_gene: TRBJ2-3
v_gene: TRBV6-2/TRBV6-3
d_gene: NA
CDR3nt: TGTGCCAGCAGGGTTAGCGGAGGGAGCACAGATACGCAGTATTTT
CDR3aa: CASRVSGGSTDTQYF

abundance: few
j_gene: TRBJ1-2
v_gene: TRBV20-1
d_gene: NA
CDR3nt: TGCAGTGCTTTCGGGACGGAACGGTACTATGGCTACACCTTC
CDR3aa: CSAFGTERYYGYTF

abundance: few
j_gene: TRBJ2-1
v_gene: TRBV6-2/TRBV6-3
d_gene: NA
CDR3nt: TGTGCCAGCAGTTACGCGCGCTCCGAGCAGTTCTTC
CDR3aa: CASSYARSEQFF

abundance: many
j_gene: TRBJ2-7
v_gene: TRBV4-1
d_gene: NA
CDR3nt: TGCGCCAGCAGCCAAGAAGGCCAGTTCTACGAGCAGTACTTC
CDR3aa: CASSQEGQFYEQYF

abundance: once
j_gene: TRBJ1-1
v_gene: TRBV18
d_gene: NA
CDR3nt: TGTGCCAGCTCCAGTGAAGGACGGGGGAACACTGAAGCTTTCTTT
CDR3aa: CASSSEGRGNTEAFF

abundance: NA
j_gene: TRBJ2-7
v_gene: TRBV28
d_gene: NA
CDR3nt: TGTGCCAGCAGTTTAACCGGTTCCCTCCGATCCTACGAGCAGTACTTC
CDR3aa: CASSLTGSLRSYEQYF

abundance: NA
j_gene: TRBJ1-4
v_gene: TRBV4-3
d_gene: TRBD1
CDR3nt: TGCGCCAGCAGCCACCAAATCCCGGGACAGCTTAATGAAAAACTGTTTTTT
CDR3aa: CASSHQIPGQLNEKLFF

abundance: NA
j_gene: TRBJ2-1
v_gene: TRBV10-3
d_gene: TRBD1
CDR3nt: TGTGCCATCAGTAAATACCTAGGACAGGTCTCCTACAATGAGCAGTTCTTC
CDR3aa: CAISKYLGQVSYNEQFF

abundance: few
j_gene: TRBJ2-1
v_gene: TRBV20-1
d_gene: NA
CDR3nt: TGCAGTGCTAGAGTGGACAAACCAACCTACAATGAGCAGTTCTTC
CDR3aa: CSARVDKPTYNEQFF

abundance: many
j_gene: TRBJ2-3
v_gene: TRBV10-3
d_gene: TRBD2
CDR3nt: TGTGCCATCAGAGCTAGCGGGGGCACAGATACGCAGTATTTT
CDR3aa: CAIRASGGTDTQYF

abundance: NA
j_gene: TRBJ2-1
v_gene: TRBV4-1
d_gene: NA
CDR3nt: TGCGCCAGCAGCCGCCTGGACAGATCCTACGAGCAGTTCTTC
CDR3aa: CASSRLDRSYEQFF

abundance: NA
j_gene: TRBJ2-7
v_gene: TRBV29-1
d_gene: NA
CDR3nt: TGCAGCGTTGGGACTATGGTCTCCCACGAGCAGTACTTC
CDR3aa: CSVGTMVSHEQYF

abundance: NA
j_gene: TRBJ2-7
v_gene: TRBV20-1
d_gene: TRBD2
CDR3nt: TGCAGTGCTAGAGCGGGACTAGTCTACGAGCAGTACTTC
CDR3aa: CSARAGLVYEQYF

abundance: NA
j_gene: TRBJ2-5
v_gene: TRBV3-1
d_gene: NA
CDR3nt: TGTGCAAGCAGCCCAACACAGAGGAAACCGTTGGGGAGAGAGACCCAGTACTTC
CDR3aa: CASSPTQRKPLGRETQYF

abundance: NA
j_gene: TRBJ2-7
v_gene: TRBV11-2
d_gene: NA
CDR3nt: TGTGCCAGCAGCTTAGGAGGGGGTGGGGCCGTCAATGAGCAGTACTTC
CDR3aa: CASSLGGGGAVNEQYF

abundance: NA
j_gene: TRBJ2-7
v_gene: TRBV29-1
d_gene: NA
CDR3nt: TGCAGCGTTTATAGAGGGAAAGGGTACGAGCAGTACTTC
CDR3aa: CSVYRGKGYEQYF

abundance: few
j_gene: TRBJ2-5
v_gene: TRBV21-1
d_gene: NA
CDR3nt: TGTGCCAGCCCAGAGACCCAGTACTTC
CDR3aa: CASPETQYF

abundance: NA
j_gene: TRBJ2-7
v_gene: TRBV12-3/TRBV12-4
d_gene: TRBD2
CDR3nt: TGTGCCAGCAGGATAGCGGGGGGGGTCTACGAGCAGTACTTC
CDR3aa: CASRIAGGVYEQYF

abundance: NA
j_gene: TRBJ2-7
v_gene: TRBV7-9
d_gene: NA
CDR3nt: TGTGCCAGCAGCCCAAGTTGGGGAGCCTCCTACAATGAGCAGTACTTC
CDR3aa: CASSPSWGASYNEQYF

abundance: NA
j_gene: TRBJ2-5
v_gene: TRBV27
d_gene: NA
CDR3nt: TGTGCCAGCAGTTTAGTGGGTGACGGGACCCAGTACTTC
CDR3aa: CASSLVGDGTQYF

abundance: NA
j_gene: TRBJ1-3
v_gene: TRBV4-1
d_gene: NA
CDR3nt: TGCGCCAGCAGCCCCGGACCGGGCTCTGGAAACACCATATATTTT
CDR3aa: CASSPGPGSGNTIYF

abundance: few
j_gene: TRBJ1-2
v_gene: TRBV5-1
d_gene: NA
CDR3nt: TGCGCCAGCAGCCCGAAAGTCGGAGACTATGGCTACACCTTC
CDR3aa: CASSPKVGDYGYTF

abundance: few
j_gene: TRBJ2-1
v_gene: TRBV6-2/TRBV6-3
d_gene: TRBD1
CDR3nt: TGTGCCAGCAGTCCCTCAGAATTTTTGCGGGACAGGGGGCCGAATGAGCAGTTCTTC
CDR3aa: CASSPSEFLRDRGPNEQFF

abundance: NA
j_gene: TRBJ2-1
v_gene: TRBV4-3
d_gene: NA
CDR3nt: TGCGCCAGCACCCCACTGGCAGGGGACAATGAGCAGTTCTTC
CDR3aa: CASTPLAGDNEQFF

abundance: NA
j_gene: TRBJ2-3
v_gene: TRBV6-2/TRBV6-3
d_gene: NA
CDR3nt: TGTGCCAGCAGTTCCAGGTCCCCGCTCACAGATACGCAGTATTTT
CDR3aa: CASSSRSPLTDTQYF

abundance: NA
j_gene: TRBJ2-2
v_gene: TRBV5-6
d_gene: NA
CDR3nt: TGTGCCAGCAGCACGGTGGGGACCAGATACACCGGGGAGCTGTTTTTT
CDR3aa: CASSTVGTRYTGELFF

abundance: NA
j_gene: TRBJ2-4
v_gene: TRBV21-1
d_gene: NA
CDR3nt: TGTGCCAGCATTCCGGAGTATTTCAAAAACATTCAGTACTTC
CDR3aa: CASIPEYFKNIQYF

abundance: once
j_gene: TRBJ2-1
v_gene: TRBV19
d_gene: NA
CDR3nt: TGTGCCAGTAGCACGTTTGCCAATGAGCAGTTCTTC
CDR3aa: CASSTFANEQFF

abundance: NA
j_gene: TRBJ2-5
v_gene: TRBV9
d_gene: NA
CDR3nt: TGTGCCAGCAGTCCCCCTGCGGGGAGCAATGAGCAGTACTTC
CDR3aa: CASSPPAGSNEQYF

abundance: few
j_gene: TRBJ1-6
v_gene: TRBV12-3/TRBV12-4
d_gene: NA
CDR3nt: TGTGCCAGCAGACGGGACGTCAGGTCGGGTCGACCCCTCCACTTT
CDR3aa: CASRRDVRSGRPLHF

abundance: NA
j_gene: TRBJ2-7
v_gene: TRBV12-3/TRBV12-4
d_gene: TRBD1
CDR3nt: TGTGCCAGCACCCAGACCCGGGACAGGGGGCTGTACGAGCAGTACTTC
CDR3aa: CASTQTRDRGLYEQYF

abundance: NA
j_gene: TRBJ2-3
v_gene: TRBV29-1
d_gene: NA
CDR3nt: TGCAGCGTTGTCGGGAGACCAGATACGCAGTATTTT
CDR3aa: CSVVGRPDTQYF

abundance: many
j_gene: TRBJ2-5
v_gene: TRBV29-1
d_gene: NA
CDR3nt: TGCAGCGTTGCCCACCTACTCCAAGAGACCCAGTACTTC
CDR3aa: CSVAHLLQETQYF

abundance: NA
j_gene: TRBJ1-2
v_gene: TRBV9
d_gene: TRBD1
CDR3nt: TGTGCCAGCAGCGACCCACCACAGGGGGCCTACTATGGCTACACCTTC
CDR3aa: CASSDPPQGAYYGYTF

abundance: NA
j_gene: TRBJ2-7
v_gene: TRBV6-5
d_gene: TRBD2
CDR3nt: TGTGCCAGCAGTTACTCACCGGGACTAGCGGAGAGCTCCTACGAGCAGTACTTC
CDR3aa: CASSYSPGLAESSYEQYF

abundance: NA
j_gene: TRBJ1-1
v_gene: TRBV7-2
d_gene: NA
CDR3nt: TGTGCCAGCAGGCCACCCGGGACCACACACACTGAAGCTTTCTTT
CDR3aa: CASRPPGTTHTEAFF

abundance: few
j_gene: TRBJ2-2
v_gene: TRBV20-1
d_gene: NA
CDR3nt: TGCAGTGCTAGAGTCGGACAGATCCTAACCGGGGAGCTGTTTTTT
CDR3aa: CSARVGQILTGELFF

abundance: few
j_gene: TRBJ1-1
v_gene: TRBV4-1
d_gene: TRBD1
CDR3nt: TGCGCCAGCAGCCAAGACAGCCCGGACAGGATGGGGTACACTGAAGCTTTCTTT
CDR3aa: CASSQDSPDRMGYTEAFF

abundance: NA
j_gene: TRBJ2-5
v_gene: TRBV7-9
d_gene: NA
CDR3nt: TGTGCCAGCAGCTTAGTTCCCGGGCTCCAAGAGACCCAGTACTTC
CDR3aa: CASSLVPGLQETQYF

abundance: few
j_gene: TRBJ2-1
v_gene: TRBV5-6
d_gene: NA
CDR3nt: TGTGCCAGCAGTTCGAGCGGCCTGCGGGGAAGCTCCTACAATGAGCAGTTCTTC
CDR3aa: CASSSSGLRGSSYNEQFF

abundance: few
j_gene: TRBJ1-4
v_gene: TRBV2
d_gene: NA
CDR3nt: TGTGCCAGCAGTGATGGGTACGGTGAAAAACTGTTTTTT
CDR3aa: CASSDGYGEKLFF

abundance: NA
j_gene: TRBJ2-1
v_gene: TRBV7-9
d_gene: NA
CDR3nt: TGTGCCAGCAGCTTAAACAGCCCCTCGTTCTTC
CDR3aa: CASSLNSPSFF